The rows below give T cell receptor beta chains drawn from one sample of a study of Graves' ophthalmopathy and Graves' hyperthyroidism. TCRdb recomputed calls from the multiplex PCR reads with MiXCR, one row per CDR3 protein. The sample consists of fewer than 250,000 distinct CDR3 sequences, 29% of them appearing once. Sample: peripheral blood. These receptors originate from a man aged 45 to 65 with Graves' ophthalmopathy. The CDR3 runs from the conserved cysteine through the conserved F or W.

TRBV12-3/TRBV12-4	TRBJ2-7	CASTITGTYEQYF
TRBV12-3/TRBV12-4	TRBJ1-1	CASRMVPGTEAFF
TRBV27	TRBJ1-5	CASSLWPTASNQPQHF
TRBV14	TRBJ2-7	CASSHIQAYEQYF
TRBV6-1	TRBJ1-6	CASSLDAAGPTCF
TRBV12-3/TRBV12-4	TRBJ2-2	CASTTPWGPGELFF
TRBV29-1	TRBJ2-7	CSAVVGAGGGEQYF
TRBV18	TRBJ2-7	CASSPANEQYF
TRBV5-5	TRBJ2-5	CASGPLGRETQYF
TRBV30	TRBJ1-6	CAWSPLHGTPLHF
TRBV6-2/TRBV6-3	TRBJ1-1	CASSSRTVEDTEAFF
TRBV6-2/TRBV6-3	TRBJ1-1	CASNYLGFPEAFF
TRBV28	TRBJ2-7	CASSPWTSKVYEQYF
TRBV19	TRBJ1-5	CASNEGLGRLPRQPQHF
TRBV6-5	TRBJ2-5	CASSMGGPARKTQYF
TRBV15	TRBJ2-5	CATSRDRGNRKTQYF
TRBV12-3/TRBV12-4	TRBJ2-5	CASSFGGGAETQYF
TRBV28	TRBJ1-2	CASSQSFSGQKNYGYTF
TRBV20-1	TRBJ1-6	CSARDGWNLDSPLHF
TRBV27	TRBJ2-7	CASSPSGGVSGVIEQYF
TRBV7-2	TRBJ1-6	CASSRPGTANSPLHF
TRBV12-3/TRBV12-4	TRBJ2-5	CASSLLAGETQYF
TRBV12-3/TRBV12-4	TRBJ2-7	CASSFEGGYPSYEQYF
TRBV10-3	TRBJ2-7	CAISRGSTGEQYF
TRBV5-4	TRBJ1-1	CASSLRQNTEAFF
TRBV28	TRBJ2-2	CASSFGGAGELFF
TRBV12-3/TRBV12-4	TRBJ1-1	CASSLNSLNTEAFF
TRBV7-9	TRBJ1-2	CASSLVGYGYTF
TRBV6-2/TRBV6-3	TRBJ1-6	CASSLTGNSPLHF
TRBV6-1	TRBJ1-1	CAGGDRGQDTEAFF
TRBV6-1	TRBJ2-5	CASSEKGLAELRYQETQYF
TRBV6-2/TRBV6-3	TRBJ2-7	CASTPLRRLSSYEQYF
TRBV27	TRBJ2-2	CAREGGELFF
TRBV6-1	TRBJ2-7	CASSEPRGIYEQYF
TRBV6-5	TRBJ2-2	CASSYFQNTGELFF
TRBV7-3	TRBJ1-5	CASSLKGTRGRGSNQPQHF
TRBV10-3	TRBJ2-7	CAISESGGSYEQYF
TRBV12-3/TRBV12-4	TRBJ1-2	CASSSGPYGYTF
TRBV12-3/TRBV12-4	TRBJ1-1	CASSTWDRVFAEAFF
TRBV27	TRBJ2-1	CASSLGAGLNEQFF
TRBV15	TRBJ2-2	CATRWDGKGIGELFF
TRBV12-3/TRBV12-4	TRBJ1-2	CASSPLGQLYGYTF
TRBV19	TRBJ2-7	CASSEAGSYEQYF
TRBV20-1	TRBJ1-5	CSARAMGGQGHF
TRBV6-1	TRBJ1-1	CASSEAEGTEAEAFF
TRBV28	TRBJ2-2	CASSPKGLAGDANTGELFF
TRBV19	TRBJ2-7	CASRGSGEQYF
TRBV28	TRBJ1-1	CASRLSRSREAFF
TRBV11-2	TRBJ2-5	CASSLRGLVETQYF
TRBV28	TRBJ2-5	CASSLLGASQYF
TRBV15	TRBJ2-4	CATSRDGFEFLAKNIQYF
TRBV6-5	TRBJ1-2	CASSYLDGSGGYTF
TRBV28	TRBJ2-5	CASKEPGGTETQYF
TRBV11-2	TRBJ1-5	CASSSSRDILNQPQHF
TRBV2	TRBJ1-6	CASSERDSGRSNSPLHF
TRBV12-3/TRBV12-4	TRBJ1-5	CASSFAGSGNQPQHF
TRBV20-1	TRBJ2-2	CSARDWARANTGELFF
TRBV11-2	TRBJ1-1	CASSAGTYPMNTEAFF
TRBV6-1	TRBJ1-1	CASSGRQYTEAFF